This is a list of T cell receptor beta chains from one sample in a study of cytomegalovirus exposure and HLA in healthy donors. This table comes from immunoSEQ multiplex PCR, and its TCRdb copy is limited to in-frame clones, with some not included. The sample records about 120,000 clones, 7% to 9.5% being singletons. The sample consisted of PBMCs. The receptors come from a woman in her forties in good health and CMV-seropositive. Each CDR3 is given with its conserved first and last residue. A D gene is named only where the DNA matches it firmly. Size is stated for part of the rows, as once, few or many counts, or as a class when the clone is expanded.

>few|TRBV5-1|TRBJ1-6|TRBD1
CASSQTPTGGVNSPLHF
TGCGCCAGCAGCCAAACCCCGACAGGGGGGGTCAATTCACCCCTCCACTTT
>NA|TRBV6-5|TRBJ1-6|TRBD1
CASSAGTGNSPLHF
TGTGCCAGCAGTGCCGGGACAGGGAATTCACCCCTCCACTTT
>NA|TRBV6-1|TRBJ1-6|NA
CASSETRGSPLHF
TGTGCCAGCAGTGAAACAAGGGGTTCACCCCTCCACTTT
>NA|TRBV27|TRBJ2-1|NA
CASSLYGTSPENEQFF
TGTGCCAGCAGTTTATACGGGACTTCCCCAGAGAATGAGCAGTTCTTC
>few|TRBV14|TRBJ1-2|NA
CASSPTGGAGGYTF
TGTGCCAGCAGCCCCACGGGGGGCGCGGGCGGCTACACCTTC
>NA|TRBV7-3|TRBJ2-1|TRBD2
CASSFSGGQEQFF
TGTGCCAGCAGCTTTAGCGGGGGGCAGGAGCAGTTCTTC
>few|TRBV13|TRBJ1-2|TRBD1
CASSLGRGQGAYGYTF
TGTGCCAGCAGCTTAGGCCGGGGACAGGGCGCTTACGGCTACACCTTC
>NA|TRBV18|TRBJ1-1|NA
CASSLELLGALDEAFF
TGTGCCAGCTCACTAGAATTATTGGGGGCTCTGGATGAAGCTTTCTTT
>few|TRBV29-1|TRBJ1-2|NA
CSVVTTLHYGYTF
TGCAGCGTAGTAACAACGTTGCACTATGGCTACACCTTC
>NA|TRBV10-1|TRBJ2-3|TRBD2
CASSSHSGLADTQYF
TGCGCCAGCAGTTCTCATTCGGGACTAGCCGATACGCAGTATTTT
>few|TRBV7-8|TRBJ2-7|NA
CASSLVFEQYF
TGTGCCAGCAGCTTAGTATTCGAGCAGTACTTC
>NA|TRBV9|TRBJ2-1|TRBD2
CASSADSGTSGIIEQFF
TGTGCCAGCAGCGCGGATAGCGGGACTAGCGGGATCATTGAGCAGTTCTTC
>many|TRBV6-6|TRBJ1-5|NA
CASSDGQLNQPQHF
TGTGCCAGCAGTGACGGACAGCTTAATCAGCCCCAGCATTTT
>few|TRBV9|TRBJ1-2|NA
CASSVDSHYGYTF
TGTGCCAGCAGCGTAGACAGTCACTATGGCTACACCTTC
>NA|TRBV9|TRBJ1-6|NA
CASSVDPRSEPLHF
TGTGCCAGCAGCGTAGATCCCCGATCGGAGCCCCTCCACTTT
>NA|TRBV6-6|TRBJ1-2|NA
CASSSQGRRYGYTF
TGTGCCAGCAGCTCTCAGGGGCGGCGCTATGGCTACACCTTC
>few|TRBV30|TRBJ1-1|NA
CAWSVGFWAEAFF
TGTGCCTGGAGTGTCGGGTTTTGGGCTGAAGCTTTCTTT
>few|TRBV19|TRBJ2-7|NA
CASSIEPGYKRDEQYF
TGTGCCAGTAGTATAGAACCGGGATATAAGCGGGACGAGCAGTACTTC
>few|TRBV30|TRBJ2-7|TRBD2
CAADGLAGDSYEQYF
TGTGCCGCGGACGGACTAGCGGGGGACTCCTACGAGCAGTACTTC